These T cell receptor beta chains were read from a single sample in a study of blood T cell repertoires in COVID-19. TCRdb keeps only in-frame clones here, not all; method: immunoSEQ multiplex PCR. Here the sample spans about 140,000 clones, 75% to 90% being singletons. Material for sequencing was peripheral blood. The receptors were gathered from a man in his sixties or seventies who had recovered from COVID-19. CDR3s include the opening cysteine and the closing phenylalanine or tryptophan.

CDR3 length	V gene	J gene	CDR3 protein
17	TRBV5-5	TRBJ2-6	CASSRPTGPSGANVLTF
12	TRBV7-3	TRBJ2-2	CASSQGAGELFF
13	TRBV2	TRBJ2-7	CASSDQGWDEQYF
12	TRBV7-2	TRBJ2-7	CASSRSSYEQYF
12	TRBV7-9	TRBJ2-2	CASSSPSGELFF
13	TRBV5-1	TRBJ2-5	CASSFRAGETQYF
12	TRBV2	TRBJ2-3	CVSGVSTDTQYF
14	TRBV5-1	TRBJ2-7	CASSPGLADYEQYF
16	TRBV4-1	TRBJ2-5	CASSQGNRDSKETQYF
13	TRBV30	TRBJ2-1	CAWTSGNRNEQFF
16	TRBV3-1/TRBV3-2	TRBJ2-7	CASSQDLGLAPYEQYF
14	TRBV27	TRBJ2-5	CASSATGGFGSQYF
15	TRBV7-9	TRBJ2-3	CASTRGTGGRDTQYF
13	TRBV10-3	TRBJ2-7	CAMGGDRDDEQYF
13	TRBV7-3	TRBJ2-5	CASSSQGSKTQYF
15	TRBV4-3	TRBJ2-4	CASSRGEGAGDIQYF
15	TRBV6-2/TRBV6-3	TRBJ1-2	CASSYGTGASSGYTF
13	TRBV29-1	TRBJ2-7	CSAGGSTSGEQYF
15	TRBV19	TRBJ1-1	CASSIFPPGNTEAFF
14	TRBV6-5	TRBJ2-5	CASSPFPHQETQYF
15	TRBV7-2	TRBJ2-2	CASSLWAGGTGELFF
15	TRBV5-1	TRBJ2-1	CASQDRANSYNEQFF
12	TRBV3-1/TRBV3-2	TRBJ1-2	CASSQAVYGYTF
14	TRBV20-1	TRBJ2-3	CSASEGVGRRGQYF
14	TRBV5-1	TRBJ2-3	CASRRQGFTDTQYF
18	TRBV7-2	TRBJ1-2	CASSHSWQGSMVSYGYTF
13	TRBV9	TRBJ2-7	CASSDAIHGAQYF
13	TRBV5-1	TRBJ1-2	CASSLGAERVHTF
14	TRBV9	TRBJ2-3	CASSVDLATDTQYF
17	TRBV11-2	TRBJ2-3	CASRPPGGSGSTDTQYF
13	TRBV27	TRBJ1-6	CATKAADNSPLHF